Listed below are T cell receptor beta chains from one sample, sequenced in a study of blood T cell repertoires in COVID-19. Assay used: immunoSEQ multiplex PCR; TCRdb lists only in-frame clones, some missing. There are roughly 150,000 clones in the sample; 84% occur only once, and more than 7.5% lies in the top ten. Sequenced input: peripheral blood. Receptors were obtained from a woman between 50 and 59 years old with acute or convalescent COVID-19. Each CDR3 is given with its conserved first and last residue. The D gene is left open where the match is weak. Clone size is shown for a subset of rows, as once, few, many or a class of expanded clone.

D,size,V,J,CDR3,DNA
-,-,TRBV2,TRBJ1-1,CASSDLGPSNTEAFF,TGTGCCAGCAGTGATTTGGGCCCCTCGAACACTGAAGCTTTCTTT
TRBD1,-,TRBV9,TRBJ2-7,CASSAGTGVYEQYF,TGTGCCAGCAGCGCCGGGACAGGGGTCTACGAGCAGTACTTC
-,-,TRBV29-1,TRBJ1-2,CSGSEPYGYTF,TGCAGCGGGAGTGAGCCCTATGGCTACACCTTC
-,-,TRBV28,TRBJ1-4,CASSLSGGVFGSNEKLFF,TGTGCCAGCAGTTTAAGTGGAGGAGTGTTCGGGTCTAATGAAAAACTGTTTTTT
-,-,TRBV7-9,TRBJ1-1,CASSLIGGDTEAFF,TGTGCCAGCAGCTTAATAGGGGGTGACACTGAAGCTTTCTTT
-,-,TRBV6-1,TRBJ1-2,CASSEGGNYGYTF,TGTGCCAGCAGTGAAGGAGGGAACTATGGCTACACCTTC
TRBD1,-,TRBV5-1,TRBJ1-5,CASSGTLQGHQPQHF,TGCGCCAGCAGCGGGACCCTACAGGGGCATCAGCCCCAGCATTTT
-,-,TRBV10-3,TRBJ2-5,CAISGKTQETQYF,TGTGCCATCAGTGGGAAGACTCAAGAGACCCAGTACTTC
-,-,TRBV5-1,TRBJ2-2,CASSFGGIGGELFF,TGCGCCAGCAGCTTTGGCGGGATTGGCGGGGAGCTGTTTTTT
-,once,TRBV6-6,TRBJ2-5,CASSYSGGNEETQYF,TGTGCCAGCAGTTACTCGGGGGGTAATGAAGAGACCCAGTACTTC
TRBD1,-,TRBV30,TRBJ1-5,CAWSVWRTGDSNQPQHF,TGTGCCTGGAGTGTATGGCGAACAGGGGACTCCAATCAGCCCCAGCATTTT
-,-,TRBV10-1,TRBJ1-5,CASSPSNSNQPQHF,TGCGCCAGCAGTCCATCTAATAGCAATCAGCCCCAGCATTTT